This TCR beta chain was identified during a study of CD8+ T cells in alopecia areata. Notes on the study in general: Normal skin contains resident alphabeta T cells, and these are also sequenced in scalp samples. Lesional tissue from the scalp (especially in alopecia totalis/universalis) showed higher clonality than normal scalp. Compared with mice, patients displayed less clear TCR sharing, possibly for HLA-related reasons.

CD4+ and CD8+ T cells were sorted from PBMCs. This clone was seen a few times. The antigen is undetermined. RNA extraction was followed by reverse transcription into cDNA, which acted as the sequencing template. The table came from immunoSEQ multiplex PCR; TCRdb's copy has only in-frame clones and leaves some out. Among tens of thousands of clones listed, roughly 47% were seen once. Germline CDR1 and CDR2: LNHDA and SQIVND (reference sequence). The CDR3 has 15 residues. Trimming removed 7 bases at V and 5 bases at J, with 20 bases between. The origin of this receptor is a human donor with alopecia areata. This chain uses TRBV19 with TRBJ1-2; D is uncertain. Input material: NKG2D-high CD8+ T cells sorted from blood. CDR3 loop: CASTPTATSAYGYTF. CDR3 nucleotides: TGTGCCAGTACCCCCACGGCAACCTCGGCTTATGGCTACACCTTC.